This TCR beta chain was retrieved from a study of blood T cell repertoires in COVID-19. Looking at the study overall: COVID-19 samples, acute and convalescent, were from the United States, Italy and Spain. PBMCs, B-cell-depleted T cells, or T cells were the source of the cDNA or gDNA that made up the material.

The table came from immunoSEQ multiplex PCR; TCRdb's copy has only in-frame clones and leaves some out. This sample has fewer than 300,000 clones; 75% to 90% occur once, and the top ten carry 2% to 3%. Sequencing was done on a sample of peripheral blood. This TCR came from a woman in her 70s with active or convalescent COVID-19.

The CDR3 reads CASSLVGANTGELFF. DNA of the CDR3: TGTGCCAGCAGCTTGGTGGGAGCTAACACCGGGGAGCTGTTTTTT. The V call is TRBV5-5, the J call TRBJ2-2; the D gene is possibly TRBD2 (5 bases). The V and J ends lost 0 bases and 2 bases respectively, with 8 bases between them. The CDR3 length is 15 residues. CDR1 and CDR2 from the germline V gene are SGHKS and YYEKEE (reference sequence).